These T cell receptor beta chains were read from a single sample in a study of OX40 agonist ivuxolimab in advanced cancers. The repertoire was sequenced with immunoSEQ multiplex PCR; TCRdb's copy has only in-frame clones and lacks some. The sample carries fewer than 40,000 clones, around 90% recorded once. Sample: CD4+ or CD8+ T cells sorted from blood, taken in a trial of the OX40 agonist ivuxolimab. These receptor sequences come from an adult with an advanced solid tumor such as melanoma, head and neck, liver or kidney cancer. Each CDR3 is given with its conserved first and last residue. D genes are given only for firm matches. The size field is filled for only some rows; it gives once, few, many or a size class.

>-|TRBJ2-1|TRBV19|-
CASSIGGNEQFF
TGTGCCAGTAGTATAGGCGGGAATGAGCAGTTCTTC
>-|TRBJ2-3|TRBV7-6|-
CASSRLVPSTDTQYF
TGTGCCAGCAGCCGACTAGTTCCTAGCACAGATACGCAGTATTTT
>TRBD1|TRBJ1-3|TRBV10-3|-
CAISELPGQGSSGNTIYF
TGTGCCATCAGTGAGTTACCGGGACAGGGGAGCTCTGGAAACACCATATATTTT
>-|TRBJ1-5|TRBV4-1|-
CASSQPIESGQPQHF
TGCGCCAGCAGCCAACCGATCGAGAGCGGTCAGCCCCAGCATTTT
>-|TRBJ2-7|TRBV9|few
CASSPGTGEQYF
TGTGCCAGCAGCCCTGGGACGGGCGAGCAGTACTTC
>-|TRBJ1-1|TRBV18|-
CASSPEGAPEAFF
TGTGCCAGCTCACCGGAAGGCGCCCCTGAAGCTTTCTTT
>TRBD2|TRBJ2-3|TRBV6-5|once
CASSYSVGGVTDTQYF
TGTGCCAGCAGTTACTCTGTTGGGGGGGTCACAGATACGCAGTATTTT
>-|TRBJ2-7|TRBV4-3|-
CASSQDRGTYEQYF
TGCGCCAGCAGCCAAGATAGGGGTACCTACGAGCAGTACTTC
>-|TRBJ2-2|TRBV7-6|few
CASSSQSGRSGELFF
TGTGCCAGCAGCTCGCAAAGTGGAAGATCCGGGGAGCTGTTTTTT
>-|TRBJ2-5|TRBV10-1|-
CASSEEEEETQYF
TGCGCCAGCAGTGAAGAAGAAGAAGAGACCCAGTACTTC
>TRBD2|TRBJ2-3|TRBV7-9|-
CASIGLAGDTDTQYF
TGTGCCAGCATCGGACTAGCGGGAGACACAGATACGCAGTATTTT
>-|TRBJ2-2|TRBV7-9|-
CASSQTSANTGELFF
TGTGCCAGCAGTCAGACTAGTGCGAACACCGGGGAGCTGTTTTTT
>TRBD2|TRBJ2-3|TRBV7-9|-
CASSPGTSGGAKGFNTQYF
TGTGCCAGCAGCCCCGGGACTAGCGGGGGGGCGAAGGGTTTTAATACGCAGTATTTT
>TRBD2|TRBJ2-2|TRBV5-1|few
CASSLGAGGGELFF
TGCGCCAGCAGCTTGGGGGCGGGGGGCGGGGAGCTGTTTTTT
>-|TRBJ2-5|TRBV29-1|-
CSGLLIPETQYF
TGCAGCGGCCTCCTCATACCCGAGACCCAGTACTTC
>TRBD1|TRBJ2-7|TRBV29-1|-
CSVWDRGDVEQYF
TGCAGCGTTTGGGACAGGGGGGATGTCGAGCAGTACTTC
>-|TRBJ1-1|TRBV19|-
CASKSLNTEAFF
TGTGCCAGTAAAAGCTTGAACACTGAAGCTTTCTTT
>-|TRBJ2-2|TRBV6-5|once
CASNLGVGVTGELFF
TGTGCCAGTAACTTAGGGGTAGGCGTCACCGGGGAGCTGTTTTTT
>-|TRBJ1-6|TRBV27|-
CASSTGISNSPLHF
TGTGCCAGCAGCACAGGGATTTCTAATTCACCCCTCCACTTT
>-|TRBJ2-7|TRBV7-9|-
CASSLNYEQYF
TGTGCCAGCAGCCTAAACTACGAGCAGTACTTC
>-|TRBJ2-2|TRBV9|-
CASRWGEGGELFF
TGTGCCAGCAGATGGGGCGAGGGCGGGGAGCTGTTTTTT
>-|TRBJ1-5|TRBV7-8|-
CASSAQDFWNQPQHF
TGTGCCAGCAGCGCACAGGATTTCTGGAATCAGCCCCAGCATTTT
>TRBD1|TRBJ1-2|TRBV7-9|-
CASSLAEGAHGYTF
TGTGCCAGCAGCTTAGCGGAGGGGGCGCATGGCTACACCTTC
>-|TRBJ2-1|TRBV27|-
CASSLSGFYNEQFF
TGTGCCAGCAGTTTATCGGGATTTTACAATGAGCAGTTCTTC
>-|TRBJ2-7|TRBV7-8|-
CASSLVAAPYEQYF
TGTGCCAGCAGCTTAGTTGCAGCCCCCTACGAGCAGTACTTC
>-|TRBJ2-1|TRBV10-2|-
CATWLGNEQFF
TGCGCCACCTGGTTAGGCAATGAGCAGTTCTTC
>-|TRBJ1-2|TRBV6-5|-
CASSYSDTGAVGYTF
TGTGCCAGCAGTTACTCAGACACAGGTGCAGTTGGCTACACCTTC
>-|TRBJ1-4|TRBV28|once
CASSLNEKLFF
TGTGCCAGCAGTTTGAATGAAAAACTGTTTTTT
>-|TRBJ1-1|TRBV29-1|-
CSVEGVSGLNTEAFF
TGCAGCGTTGAAGGGGTGTCAGGATTGAACACTGAAGCTTTCTTT
>TRBD2|TRBJ2-7|TRBV14|-
CASSTGLATNEQYF
TGTGCCAGCAGCACGGGACTAGCTACGAACGAGCAGTACTTC
>TRBD2|TRBJ2-1|TRBV11-3|-
CASSQGLAGDPYNEQFF
TGTGCCAGCAGCCAAGGACTAGCGGGGGACCCGTACAATGAGCAGTTCTTC
>-|TRBJ2-4|TRBV30|-
CAWSVGQGLKNIQYF
TGTGCCTGGAGTGTAGGCCAGGGTTTAAAAAACATTCAGTACTTC
>-|TRBJ2-1|TRBV6-5|-
CASSFSGRESNEQFF
TGTGCCAGCAGTTTCAGCGGTAGGGAGAGCAATGAGCAGTTCTTC
>-|TRBJ1-2|TRBV19|-
CASSRVQGPVYGYTF
TGTGCCAGTAGTAGGGTGCAGGGCCCTGTGTATGGCTACACCTTC
>TRBD1|TRBJ1-4|TRBV7-9|-
CASSPTGSPEKLFF
TGTGCCAGCAGCCCGACAGGGTCGCCGGAAAAACTGTTTTTT
>TRBD2|TRBJ2-1|TRBV19|-
CASSMTSGGALNEQFF
TGTGCCAGTAGTATGACTAGCGGGGGGGCTCTAAATGAGCAGTTCTTC
>TRBD2|TRBJ2-5|TRBV7-9|-
CASSLVTVAGRQETQYF
TGTGCCAGCAGCTTAGTAACGGTAGCGGGACGCCAAGAGACCCAGTACTTC
>TRBD2|TRBJ2-7|TRBV7-2|many
CASTPTRGGIYEQYF
TGTGCCAGCACCCCCACACGCGGGGGAATCTACGAGCAGTACTTC
>TRBD2|TRBJ2-5|TRBV2|-
CASSESSGGYQETQYF
TGTGCCAGCAGTGAAAGTAGCGGGGGGTACCAAGAGACCCAGTACTTC
>TRBD1|TRBJ1-1|TRBV15|-
CATSRDLKGASTEAFF
TGTGCCACCAGCAGAGATCTGAAGGGGGCGTCGACTGAAGCTTTCTTT
>-|TRBJ1-2|TRBV6-6|-
CASNGYYGYTF
TGTGCCAGCAATGGGTACTATGGCTACACCTTC
>TRBD1|TRBJ1-5|TRBV10-2|-
CASSEPPTGGYQPQHF
TGCGCCAGCAGTGAGCCCCCGACAGGGGGCTATCAGCCCCAGCATTTT
>-|TRBJ2-3|TRBV11-2|-
CASSLGPGTDTQYF
TGTGCCAGCAGCTTAGGGCCGGGGACAGATACGCAGTATTTT
>-|TRBJ1-2|TRBV11-2|few
CASSLVEGTSYGYTF
TGTGCCAGCAGCTTAGTGGAGGGGACCTCTTATGGCTACACCTTC
>TRBD2|TRBJ2-7|TRBV7-9|few
CASSPKAGDAYEQYF
TGTGCCAGCAGCCCAAAGGCGGGGGATGCCTACGAGCAGTACTTC
>-|TRBJ1-6|TRBV5-6|-
CASSLAGLDTNSPLHF
TGTGCCAGCAGCTTGGCGGGACTAGACACCAATTCACCCCTCCACTTT
>-|TRBJ1-1|TRBV4-1|-
CASSHQIIGGENTEAFF
TGCGCCAGCAGCCACCAGATTATTGGAGGGGAAAACACTGAAGCTTTCTTT
>-|TRBJ2-3|TRBV28|-
CASSPGPTASEDTQYF
TGTGCCAGCAGTCCAGGGCCCACGGCTTCTGAAGATACGCAGTATTTT